This T cell receptor beta chain was retrieved from a study of identical twins. TCRdb ran MiXCR on the 5' RACE reads and lists one entry per CDR3 protein. The sample has 540,000 or so distinct CDR3 sequences, about a fifth seen once. Germline CDR1 reads KGHDR; CDR2 reads SFDVKD. Trimming removed 4 bases from V and 2 bases from J, with 7 bases in between. The CDR3 consists of 13 residues. This same sample was also part of a study on yellow fever vaccine responses in identical twins.

The chain links TRBV24-1 to TRBJ1-1; D is undetermined. Specimen: CD4+ T cells sorted from blood. This TCR was sampled from a woman under 30 in good health. CDR3 protein: CATSEGRNTEAFF. Here the CDR3 DNA reads TGTGCCACCAGTGAGGGCCGAAACACTGAAGCTTTCTTT.